This TCR beta chain appears in the sequencing data of a study of shared clonotypes between healthy human individuals. About the study: Donors consisted of a couple of women and a few men between 18 and 49.

CDR3 length: 15 amino acids. Trimming removed 7 bases from V and 3 bases from J; junction bases left unmatched: 6. CDR1 MNHEY and CDR2 SVGAGI come from the germline V gene. As concerns this clone: Its antigen is unknown.

Adult donors, all healthy and HIV-negative, had no recent acute infections or vaccinations. TCRdb keeps only in-frame clones here, not all; method: immunoSEQ multiplex PCR. This sample has 2 million to 3 million clones; approximately 94% occur once, and the top ten carry 0.14%. Whole-study findings and limits: The expectation was that sequencing depth would affect clonotype sharing among donors. Generation probabilities were higher for clonotypes shared across all four sorted-subset donors than for unshared ones.

This TCR was sampled from a man younger than 35 in good health. V is TRBV6-5 and J is TRBJ2-2; 9 nucleotides match TRBD1. Sequences were obtained from naive CD4+ T cells sorted from blood. As to subset: CD45RA+ positively selected. CDR3 coding DNA: TGTGCCAGCATGTTGACAGGGGGTTACACCGGGGAGCTGTTTTTT. Translation: CASMLTGGYTGELFF.